The TCR beta chain under discussion was sequenced for a study of T cell changes during pregnancy in multiple sclerosis. Assay used: immunoSEQ multiplex PCR; TCRdb lists only in-frame clones, some missing. The sample includes over 65,000 clones, about 89% of them seen just once. The sample holds one count of this clone. Trimming removed 3 bases from V and 5 bases from J; junction bases left unmatched: 5. CDR3 length equals 15 residues. CDR1 SGHNT and CDR2 YYREEE come from the germline V gene (reference sequence). This receptor was obtained from a female donor with multiple sclerosis, enrolled in a pregnancy study. V is TRBV5-4 and J is TRBJ2-1; 10 bases are shared with TRBD2. The sequencing here drew on peripheral blood, taken in the second trimester of pregnancy. The CDR3 nucleotides read TGTGCCAGCAGCTCTGAGCGGGGGGGCAACAATGAGCAGTTCTTC. Protein product: CASSSERGGNNEQFF.